Sequencing of this TCR beta chain was carried out in a study of blood T cell repertoires in COVID-19. Study-wide background: T cells, B-cell-depleted T cells, or PBMCs supplied cDNA or gDNA.

Per the authors' pipeline: Amplification with reference gene primers provided the estimates of nucleated cell counts. Here immunoSEQ multiplex PCR was the method, and the copy in TCRdb shows in-frame clones only, minus some. V, J and clone size were drawn from that table, and D and trimming were deduced from the DNA. This table holds over 150,000 clones, about 88% found once. Symptom resolution, clearance, or two negative PCRs marked the recovered donors of Cohort 3. This clonotype originated in a woman aged 45-65 years who had recovered from COVID-19. Sequenced: PBMCs or T cells enriched from blood (not recorded which).

DNA for the CDR3: TGTGCCAGCAGCTTAGGACAGGGGCTAGGGACAGATACGCAGTATTTT. This translates into CASSLGQGLGTDTQYF. The chain is built from TRBV7-9 and TRBJ2-3; TRBD1 aligns across 8 bases. The CDR3 extends over 16 amino acids. Germline CDR1 SEHNR, CDR2 FQNEAQ (reference sequence). Trimming at V came to 1 base and at J to 3 bases, leaving 6 bases not matched to a gene.